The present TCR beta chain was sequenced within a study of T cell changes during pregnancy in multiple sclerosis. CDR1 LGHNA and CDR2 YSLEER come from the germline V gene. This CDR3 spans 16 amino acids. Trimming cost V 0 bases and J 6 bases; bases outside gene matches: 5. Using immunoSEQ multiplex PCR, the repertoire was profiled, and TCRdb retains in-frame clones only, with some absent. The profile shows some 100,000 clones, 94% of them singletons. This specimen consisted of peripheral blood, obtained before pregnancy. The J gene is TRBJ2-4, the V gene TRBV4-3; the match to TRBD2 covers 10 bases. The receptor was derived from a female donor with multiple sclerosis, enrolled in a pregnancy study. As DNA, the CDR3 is TGCGCCAGCAGCCAAGATAGCGGGAGGTTCGGAAACATTCAGTACTTC. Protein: CASSQDSGRFGNIQYF.